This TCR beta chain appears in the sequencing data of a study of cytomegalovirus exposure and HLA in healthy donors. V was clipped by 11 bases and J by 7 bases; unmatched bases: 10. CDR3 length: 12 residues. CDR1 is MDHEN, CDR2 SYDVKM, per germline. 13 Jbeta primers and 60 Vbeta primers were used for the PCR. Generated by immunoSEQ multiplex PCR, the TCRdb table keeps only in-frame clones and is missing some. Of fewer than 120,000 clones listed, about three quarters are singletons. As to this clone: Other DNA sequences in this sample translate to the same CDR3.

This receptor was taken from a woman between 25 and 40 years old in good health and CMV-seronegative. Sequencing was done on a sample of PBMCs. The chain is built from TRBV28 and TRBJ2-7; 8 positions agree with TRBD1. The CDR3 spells CASRSRGREQYF. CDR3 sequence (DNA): TGTGCCTCCCGTTCCAGGGGGCGTGAGCAGTACTTC.